The 21 T cell receptor beta chains listed next were all sequenced from one sample in a study of cytomegalovirus exposure and HLA in healthy donors. In the PCR, 60 Vbeta and 13 Jbeta primers were used. The assay was immunoSEQ multiplex PCR, and TCRdb's table has in-frame clones only and misses some. Of under 200,000 clones detected, about 76% appear once; the ten largest clones hold about 2.6%. Sequenced: PBMCs. The receptors come from a woman in her thirties or forties in good health and CMV-seropositive.

This clone has more than one count but fewer than ten. The genes are TRBV5-1 and TRBJ2-5; 11 nucleotides align to TRBD1. CDR3 length equals 16 residues. Trimming took 4 bases from V and 3 from J; bases not matched to a gene: 8. In germline, CDR1 is SGHRS, CDR2 YFSETQ. The CDR3 sequence is CASSPGQGANKETQYF. The CDR3 coding sequence is TGCGCCAGCAGCCCAGGACAGGGGGCCAATAAAGAGACCCAGTACTTC. Drawing the rest from reference TRBV5-1 and TRBJ2-5, the complete variable domain is KAGVTQTPRYLIKTRGQQVTLSCSPISGHRSVSWYQQTPGQGLQFLFEYFSETQRNKGNFPGRFSGRQFSNSRSEMNVSTLELGDSALYLCASSPGQGANKETQYFGPGTRLLVL.

V is TRBV6-5 and J is TRBJ2-1; 11 bases are shared with TRBD1. The germline V gene has CDR1 MNHEY and CDR2 SVGAGI. V lost 6 bases to trimming and J lost 7 bases; unmatched junction nucleotides: 5. CDR3 length: 14 residues. The CDR3 reads CASSRTGGLNEQFF. The CDR3, as DNA: TGTGCCAGCAGCAGGACAGGGGGCCTGAATGAGCAGTTCTTC.

The chain has TRBV7-8 and TRBJ2-1, with D maybe TRBD2 (5 bases). Germline V gene sequence: CDR1 SGHVS, CDR2 FQNEAQ. V lost 5 bases and J 1 base, leaving 15 bases between the germline ends. The CDR3 has 16 residues. CDR3 DNA sequence: TGTGCCAGCAGCACACCCCCACGGGGATCCTACAATGAGCAGTTCTTC. It translates to CASSTPPRGSYNEQFF.

V is TRBV18 and J is TRBJ1-3; D gene uncertain. The CDR3 is made up of 16 amino acids. Trimming left V 3 bases short and J 2 bases short, with 14 bases between. Looked up from germline, CDR1 is KGHSH and CDR2 is LQKENI. The CDR3 DNA sequence: TGTGCCAGCTCACCTACTCGGGGAGCAACTGGAAACACCATATATTTT. This translates into CASSPTRGATGNTIYF.

The chain joins TRBV30 to TRBJ2-7; 9 nucleotides match TRBD1. This CDR3 has 15 amino acids. Germline CDR1 GTSNPN, CDR2 SVGIG (reference sequence). Trimming removed 1 base from V and 7 bases from J; junction bases left unmatched: 11. The CDR3 nucleotides are TGTGCCTGGAGTGGGGGAGACAGGGGGTTTCGAGAGCAGTACTTC. This codes for CAWSGGDRGFREQYF.

The chain has TRBV19 and TRBJ2-2, with D possibly being TRBD2 (5 bases). Germline CDR1 is LNHDA and CDR2 is SQIVND (reference sequence). CDR3 length: 15 amino acids. Trimming removed 3 bases at V and 1 base at J, with 9 bases between. In DNA form, the CDR3 reads TGTGCCAGTAGTATCAATAGCGTGAACACCGGGGAGCTGTTTTTT. Translating it yields CASSINSVNTGELFF.

Regarding this clone: A junction end diverges from the germline sequence, so it may reflect a read error. V gene TRBV2 combines with J gene TRBJ2-7; D is ambiguous. Germline loops: CDR1 SNHLY, CDR2 FYNNEI. The CDR3 runs 13 residues. The CDR3 region is CASSPRSNLFRDF. DNA of the CDR3: TGTGCCAGCTCCCCTAGGAGTAATCTGTTTCGGGACTTC.

The chain employs TRBV30 and TRBJ1-1; TRBD1 aligns across 7 bases. The CDR3 is 12 amino acids. V shed 4 bases, J shed 1 base, and the junction held 0 bases outside the gene matches. Germline V CDR1 and CDR2: GTSNPN, SVGIG (reference sequence). The CDR3 region is CAWTGGNTEAFF. The CDR3 region has the DNA TGTGCCTGGACAGGGGGGAACACTGAAGCTTTCTTT.

This CDR3 is CASSLGDSPLHF. CDR3 coding DNA: TGTGCCAGCAGTCTAGGGGATTCACCCCTCCACTTT. The chain carries TRBV7-6 and TRBJ1-6, with D possibly TRBD1 on 5 matching bases. CDR1 and CDR2 from the germline V gene are SGHVS and FNYEAQ. The CDR3 spans 12 residues. Trimming removed 6 bases from V and 8 bases from J, with 8 bases in between.

This chain connects TRBV28 to TRBJ2-3; 10 bases are a match to TRBD1. V was clipped by 4 bases and J by 5 bases; unmatched bases: 6. The CDR3 has 15 amino acids. Germline CDR1 and CDR2: MDHEN and SYDVKM. CDR3 protein: CASSSSGTGEDTQYF. The CDR3 DNA reads as TGTGCCAGCAGTTCCTCCGGGACAGGGGAAGATACGCAGTATTTT.

As DNA, the CDR3 is TGTGCCAGCCGCGGGTCGAACACTGAAGCTTTCTTT. Amino acid sequence: CASRGSNTEAFF. The J gene is TRBJ1-1, the V gene TRBV28; D is ambiguous. The V gene's germline CDR1 is MDHEN and CDR2 SYDVKM. CDR3 length equals 12 residues. V shed 8 bases and J shed 1 base, with 8 bases lying between them.

The chain employs TRBV2 and TRBJ1-4; D perhaps matches TRBD1 (6 bases). CDR3 length: 12 residues. Trimming took 6 bases from V and 7 from J, leaving 9 bases between them. Germline assignment: CDR1 SNHLY and CDR2 FYNNEI. CDR3: CASSRQVEKLFF. Written as DNA, the CDR3 is TGTGCCAGCAGCCGACAGGTTGAAAAACTGTTTTTT.

This chain uses TRBV7-2 with TRBJ2-6; 10 bases line up with TRBD1. The CDR3 contains 18 residues. V shed 1 base and J 2 bases; nucleotides not matched to a gene: 5. The germline gives CDR1 SGHTA, CDR2 FQGNSA. The CDR3 DNA reads as TGTGCCAGCAGCTTAGAAGGGACAGGGGTCACTGGGGCCAACGTCCTGACTTTC. It is translated as CASSLEGTGVTGANVLTF.

V and J are TRBV30 and TRBJ1-3; D might be TRBD1 (6 bases). Per germline, CDR1 GTSNPN and CDR2 SVGIG (reference sequence). V was shortened by 8 bases and J by 4 bases, with 12 bases between the two germline ends. There are 12 residues in the CDR3. The chain's CDR3 is CARAGAGNTIYF. CDR3 nucleotide sequence: TGTGCCCGCGCAGGGGCAGGAAACACCATATATTTT.

This sequence joins TRBV23-1 and TRBJ1-1; tentative D call: TRBD1 (6 bases). Being an ORF, TRBV23-1 has a function that is uncertain. The CDR3 is 18 amino acids. The V gene lost 6 bases and the J gene lost 0 bases, with 23 bases spanning the gap. DNA for the CDR3: TGCGCCAGCAGCCAGGGGAACAGGGACGGTTGGATGAACACTGAAGCTTTCTTT. This gives the protein CASSQGNRDGWMNTEAFF.

This CDR3 is CATSRDRRGSYNEQFF. In DNA, the CDR3 is TGTGCCACCAGCAGAGATCGCAGGGGGTCCTACAATGAGCAGTTCTTC. The V gene is TRBV15, the J gene TRBJ2-1, with 7 nucleotides matching TRBD1. The CDR3 has 16 residues. The germline V gene has CDR1 LNHNV and CDR2 YYDKDF (reference sequence). Unmatched junction bases numbered 3, after V lost 0 bases and J lost 1 base.

The chain combines TRBV11-2 with TRBJ2-7; 9 bases match TRBD1. Germline CDR1 is SGHAT and CDR2 is FQNNGV. V lost 2 bases, J lost 11 bases, and 7 bases stayed unmatched. The CDR3 is 13 residues long. The CDR3 loop is CASSLLIDRGKYF. DNA of the CDR3: TGTGCCAGCAGCTTACTTATAGACAGGGGGAAGTACTTC.

This sequence joins TRBV7-2 and TRBJ2-7; weak D call: TRBD1 (6 bases). This CDR3 contains 13 residues. Trimming removed 8 bases at V and 2 bases at J, with 13 bases between. In germline, CDR1 is SGHTA, CDR2 FQGNSA. In nucleotides, the CDR3 is TGTGCCAGCCTTCCGGGACAAACCTACGAGCAGTACTTC. Protein sequence: CASLPGQTYEQYF.

In this sample, this clone turned up a few times. The CDR3 DNA is TGTGCCAGCAGTTTGACAGGGGTGAATGAAAAACTGTTTTTT. This codes for CASSLTGVNEKLFF. This chain links TRBV27 with TRBJ1-4, with 8 bases fitting TRBD1. Germline values: CDR1 MNHEY, CDR2 SMNVEV (reference sequence). The CDR3 covers 14 residues. Germline trimming cut 3 bases from V and 5 bases from J; bases unmatched to any gene: 2.

This clone was counted once. V usage is TRBV10-1 and J usage is TRBJ2-2, with TRBD1 identical over 8 bases. V was clipped by 5 bases and J by 6 bases; unmatched bases: 5. This CDR3 is built from 14 residues. Germline V lookup: CDR1 WNHNN, CDR2 SYGVQD (reference sequence). CDR3 in DNA: TGCGCCAGCAGTTCGGACAGGGAGGCCGGGGAGCTGTTTTTT. It codes for CASSSDREAGELFF.

V and J are TRBV4-2 and TRBJ2-2, with D perhaps TRBD2 (6 bases). Deletions cut 1 base from V and 6 bases from J, with 9 bases between. Germline CDR1 is LGHNA and CDR2 is YNFKEQ. CDR3 length: 14 amino acids. CDR3 region: CASSQGRAAGELFF. Written as DNA, the CDR3 is TGTGCCAGCAGCCAAGGGAGGGCCGCCGGGGAGCTGTTTTTT.